This T cell receptor (beta chain) was recovered during a study of blood T cell repertoires in COVID-19. Assay: immunoSEQ multiplex PCR; the TCRdb copy retains only in-frame clones and omits some. The repertoire holds just over 250,000 clones, with 75% to 95% as singletons. The germline gives CDR1 SGHAT, CDR2 FQNNGV. V shed 1 base and J shed 4 bases, with 12 bases lying between them. This CDR3 contains 15 residues. This clonotype was obtained from a person aged 18 to 35 with COVID-19, enrolled during active disease. Sequencing was performed on peripheral blood. V gene TRBV11-2 combines with J gene TRBJ2-3, with D tentatively TRBD1 (6 bases). The CDR3 DNA follows: TGTGCCAGCAGCTTAGGAGGGGGTTTGGCAGATACGCAGTATTTT. This codes for CASSLGGGLADTQYF.